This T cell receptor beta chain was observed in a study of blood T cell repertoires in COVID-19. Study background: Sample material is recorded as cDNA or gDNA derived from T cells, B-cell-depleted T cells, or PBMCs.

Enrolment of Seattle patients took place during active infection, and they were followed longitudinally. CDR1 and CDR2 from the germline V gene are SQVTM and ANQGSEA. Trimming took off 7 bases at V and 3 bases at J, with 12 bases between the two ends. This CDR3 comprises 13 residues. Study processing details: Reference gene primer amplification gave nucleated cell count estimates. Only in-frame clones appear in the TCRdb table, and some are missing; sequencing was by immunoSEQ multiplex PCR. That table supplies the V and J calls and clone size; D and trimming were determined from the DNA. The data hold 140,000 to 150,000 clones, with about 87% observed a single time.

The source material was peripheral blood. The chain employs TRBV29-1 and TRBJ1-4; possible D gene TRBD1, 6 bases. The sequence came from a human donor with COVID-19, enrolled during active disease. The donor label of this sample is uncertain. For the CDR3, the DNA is TGCAGCGCTCTGAAGGGGGCTAATGAAAAACTGTTTTTT. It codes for CSALKGANEKLFF.